The 31 T cell receptor beta chains listed next were all sequenced from one sample in a study of tumor-infiltrating lymphocytes in primary liver carcinoma. RNA isolated from unsorted whole blood supplied the blood RNA, with germline DNA also extracted. Total RNA amounting to 500 ng was the source from which TCR beta cDNA was made with a constant-region primer. The TCR beta library was amplified through three nested multiplex PCR rounds in a modified ARM-PCR procedure. For around 10 cycles apiece, the opening two PCR rounds ran with TRBV1-TRBV30 forward primers and a C-beta reverse primer. TCRdb independently ran MiXCR on the multiplex PCR reads; one entry per CDR3 protein. This table has just over 300,000 distinct CDR3 sequences, around three fifths appearing once. The sample consisted of peripheral blood. The receptors originated from a woman between 25 and 40 years old with primary liver carcinoma and hepatitis B virus infection.

Turning to this clonotype: This is likely a read error, given that the CDR3 carries no conserved phenylalanine or tryptophan at its end. V gene TRBV12-3 or TRBV12-4 combines with J gene TRBJ1-6, with a weak D call TRBD1 (5 bases). The CDR3 has 15 residues. Between the trimmed V and J ends, which lost 6 bases and 8 bases, there was a span of 17 bases. CDR3 amino acids: CASRMRTGDDSPLHL. The DNA of the CDR3 is TGTGCCAGCAGAATGAGAACAGGTGACGATTCACCCCTCCACCTT.

This clonotype was observed a handful of times. This sequence joins TRBV7-9 and TRBJ2-5; 8 positions match TRBD2. J lost 1 base, V lost 3 bases, and 7 bases had no gene match. The CDR3 has 16 residues. The germline gives CDR1 SEHNR, CDR2 FQNEAQ (reference sequence). The CDR3 reads CASSFPGRAAQETQYF. The CDR3 nucleotides are TGTGCCAGCAGCTTCCCCGGGAGGGCAGCCCAAGAGACCCAGTACTTC.

With respect to this clonotype: A much larger clone sits a single nucleotide away, making a read error possible. Likely a read error: the CDR3 ends without its conserved phenylalanine or tryptophan. It is unclear where the CDR3 begins or ends on the DNA, so no DNA is shown, and the CDR3 is as TCRdb lists it. The V gene is TRBV7-8, the J gene TRBJ1-5; the DNA was not compared with TRBD1, the D call given in the table. The CDR3 has 12 residues if both end residues are counted. Germline values: CDR1 SGHVS, CDR2 FQNEAQ. The CDR3 sequence is CASSPGRGVLHL.

In its sample, this clonotype was seen a few times. V and J are TRBV29-1 and TRBJ2-3, with D perhaps being TRBD1 or TRBD2 (5 bases each). Trimming took off 2 bases at V and 13 bases at J, with 16 bases between the two ends. Germline V gene lookup returns CDR1 SQVTM and CDR2 ANQGSEA. The CDR3 extends over 12 amino acids. The CDR3 DNA sequence: TGCAGCGTTGAAACCGGGACCGGAGGAGAGTATTTT. It translates to CSVETGTGGEYF.

Comment on this clonotype: A much larger clone lies one base from this, so it may be a read error. The chain links TRBV6-5 to TRBJ1-1; the D is unclear. The germline gives CDR1 MNHEY, CDR2 SVGAGI. CDR3 length equals 12 residues. The DNA for the CDR3 is TGTGCCAGCAGTTACGAGATAGGTGAAGTTTTCTTT. Its protein is CASSYEIGEVFF.

A remark on this clonotype: Given a much more abundant clone one base away, this may be a read error. V gene TRBV6-2 or TRBV6-3 combines with J gene TRBJ1-2, with 8 bases matching TRBD1. The V gene end was trimmed by 10 bases and the J gene end by 4 bases; junction bases not matched to a gene: 17. Germline lookup yields CDR1 MNHEY and CDR2 SVGEGT. CDR3 length: 16 residues. CDR3 sequence (DNA): TGTGCCAACAGCCCCCCCCAGGGGGCGACCTCCTATGGCTACACCTTC. Protein sequence: CANSPPQGATSYGYTF.

For this clonotype: Compared with germline, one end of the junction differs, possibly owing to a read error. The chain recombines TRBV5-1 with TRBJ2-7; a possible D gene is TRBD2 (5 bases). The V gene's germline CDR1 is SGHRS and CDR2 YFSETQ. CDR3 size: 13 residues. This chain's CDR3 is CASTPGEAYEQYF. The CDR3 DNA reads TGTGCCAGCACCCCCGGGGAAGCCTACGAGCAGTACTTC.

This clonotype was recorded a few times. The chain couples TRBV5-1 to TRBJ2-1, with 14 bases aligning to TRBD2. Germline CDR1 SGHRS, CDR2 YFSETQ. The CDR3 totals 17 residues. With V trimmed by 1 base and J by 10 bases, 10 bases remained unmatched. The CDR3 reads CASSLTSPGTSGGEQFF. In DNA form, the CDR3 reads TGCGCCAGCAGCTTGACCAGTCCCGGGACTAGCGGGGGAGAGCAGTTCTTC.

This clonotype was seen many times. The rearrangement uses TRBV11-1 and TRBJ2-3; 8 bases line up with TRBD1. This CDR3 is built from 15 residues. Germline V CDR1 and CDR2: SGHAT, FQDESV (reference sequence). The V segment lost 2 bases and the J segment 2 bases; nucleotides outside the gene matches: 3. CDR3 region: CASSLRTGSTDTQYF. The CDR3 nucleotides are TGTGCCAGCAGCTTAAGGACAGGGTCCACAGATACGCAGTATTTT.

The chain links TRBV5-6 to TRBJ2-7, with 8 bases that match TRBD2. Looked up from germline, CDR1 is SGHDT and CDR2 is YYEEEE. This CDR3 has 20 residues. V lost 1 base and J lost 2; bases outside the gene matches: 20. The chain's CDR3 is CASSLFGWSRGTSETYEQYF. In DNA form, the CDR3 reads TGTGCCAGCAGCTTGTTTGGGTGGTCAAGGGGGACTAGTGAAACCTACGAGCAGTACTTC.

Notes on this clonotype: A much larger clone differs from this one at a single base, so this may be a read error. Because it lacks the conserved phenylalanine or tryptophan at the end, this CDR3 is likely a read error. The chain employs TRBV29-1 and TRBJ2-1, with 12 bases that match TRBD2. The CDR3 runs 12 residues. Germline V gene sequence: CDR1 SQVTM, CDR2 ANQGSEA. Unmatched junction bases numbered 7, after V lost 7 bases and J lost 12 bases. CDR3 in amino acids: CSGRLAGEVQFL. The CDR3 DNA sequence: TGCAGCGGGCGACTAGCGGGAGAGGTGCAGTTCCTC.

As regards this clonotype: A clone one base away is much larger, so this may be a read error. This is likely a read error, given that the CDR3 carries no conserved phenylalanine or tryptophan at its end. The chain uses TRBV12-3 or TRBV12-4 and TRBJ2-5, with D hard to call. This CDR3 contains 15 residues. V gave up 5 bases and J gave up 2 bases, with 15 bases separating them. In nucleotides, the CDR3 is TGTGCCAGCAGTCCCTCGGTTGTCAGTCAAGAGACCCAGTACTCC. It yields the protein CASSPSVVSQETQYS.

The chain links TRBV29-1 to TRBJ2-3; TRBD2 aligns across 9 bases. The CDR3 is 15 residues long. Germline trimming cut 6 bases from V and 0 bases from J; bases unmatched to any gene: 7. Germline V gives CDR1 SQVTM, CDR2 ANQGSEA. The CDR3 nucleotides read TGCAGCGTCCTAAGACTAGCGGTCAGCACAGATACGCAGTATTTT. It codes for CSVLRLAVSTDTQYF.

The chain combines TRBV13 with TRBJ2-2; maybe TRBD1 (5 bases). V was cut by 7 bases and J by 5 bases, with 17 bases left in between. The CDR3 is 15 residues long. Germline CDR1 PRHDT, CDR2 FYEKMQ (reference sequence). Here the CDR3 DNA reads TGTGCCAGCACCACCGGGCAGGGTAGTACCGGGGAGCTGTTTTTT. Protein product: CASTTGQGSTGELFF.

CDR3 DNA: TGTGCCAGCGGCCTAGAACCTTGCTACAATGAGCAGTTCTTC. Protein sequence: CASGLEPCYNEQFF. The rearrangement links TRBV11-2 to TRBJ2-1; D gene unclear. Trimming removed 8 bases at V and 3 bases at J, with 14 bases between. The CDR3 spans 14 residues. Germline lookup yields CDR1 SGHAT and CDR2 FQNNGV.

On this clonotype itself: The CDR3 does not end in the conserved phenylalanine or tryptophan, so this is likely a read error. The chain has TRBV12-3 or TRBV12-4 and TRBJ2-7, with D possibly matching TRBD2 (6 bases). The V and J ends lost 3 bases and 6 bases respectively, with 18 bases between them. This CDR3 has 15 residues. The CDR3 bases are TGTGCCAGCAGTTTGGGGAGGCGTGGGTTTTTCGAGCAGTACTCC. This translates into CASSLGRRGFFEQYS.

As to this clonotype: This could be a read error, since a much larger clone is one nucleotide away. This rearrangement joins TRBV4-3 to TRBJ2-1; TRBD2 agrees at 7 bases. The CDR3 runs to 17 residues. The J segment lost 2 bases and the V segment lost 2 bases, leaving 9 bases of the junction unmatched. Germline V lookup: CDR1 LGHNA, CDR2 YSLEER. CDR3 region: CASSQTSVRKPYNEQFF. CDR3 bases: TGCGCCAGCAGCCAAACTAGCGTGAGGAAACCCTACAATGAGCAGTTCTTC.

As to this clonotype: A much larger clone differs from this one at a single base, so this may be a read error. V is TRBV4-3 and J is TRBJ2-7; D gene unclear. This CDR3 contains 13 residues. Germline CDR1 LGHNA, CDR2 YSLEER. CDR3: CASNQDGNYEQYF. Written as DNA, the CDR3 is TGTGCCAGCAACCAAGATGGGAACTACGAGCAGTACTTC.

The sample holds many counts of this clonotype. This sequence joins TRBV11-2 and TRBJ2-1, with 7 bases that match TRBD2. J was trimmed by 7 bases and V by 4 bases; bases with no gene match: 7. This CDR3 region has 14 residues. CDR1 is SGHAT and CDR2 is FQNNGV in the germline V gene. CDR3 sequence reads: CASSWAGAGNEQFF. The CDR3 DNA reads TGTGCCAGCAGCTGGGCGGGAGCTGGGAATGAGCAGTTCTTC.

For the CDR3, the DNA is TGTGCCTGGAGTGGCATAACACCCCATATCGTGTCGGGTCCCAATTCACCCCTCCACTTT. Translating it yields CAWSGITPHIVSGPNSPLHF. The rearrangement uses TRBV30 and TRBJ1-6, with D unclear. Germline V gene lookup returns CDR1 GTSNPN and CDR2 SVGIG (reference sequence). There are 20 residues in the CDR3. V was pared by 1 base and J by 7 bases, with 29 bases between.

Worth noting for this clonotype: Given a much more abundant clone one base away, this may be a read error. The chain couples TRBV4-3 to TRBJ2-7, with 7 bases identical to TRBD1. J was trimmed by 2 bases and V by 4 bases; bases with no gene match: 8. This CDR3 is 15 amino acids long. Germline CDR1 is LGHNA and CDR2 is YSLEER. CDR3 sequence (DNA): TGCGCCAGCAGCCGAATATTTGACAGGGCCTACGAGCAGTACTTC. The encoded protein is CASSRIFDRAYEQYF.

This clonotype was seen ten or more times. The V gene is TRBV7-8, the J gene TRBJ2-4, with 8 bases that match TRBD2. CDR1 and CDR2 (germline): SGHVS, FQNEAQ. With 1 base clipped from V and 1 base from J, the junction kept 12 bases outside the gene matches. There are 19 residues in the CDR3. The CDR3 DNA sequence: TGTGCCAGCAGCTTAGGCCTGCCGGGAGGGCCCTCGGCCAAAAACATTCAGTACTTC. Amino acids: CASSLGLPGGPSAKNIQYF.

This clonotype appeared many times. The V and J genes are TRBV11-2 and TRBJ2-3; tentatively, D is TRBD2 (7 bases). In germline, CDR1 is SGHAT, CDR2 FQNNGV. Trimming pared 8 bases from V and 3 bases from J, leaving 18 bases between. The CDR3 totals 15 residues. The CDR3 protein is CASGRGPQGTDTQYF. The CDR3 DNA sequence: TGTGCCAGCGGGCGGGGGCCCCAAGGAACAGATACGCAGTATTTT.

This clonotype was observed a few times. The chain recombines TRBV12-5 with TRBJ2-2, with unresolved D. Looked up from germline, CDR1 is LGHNT and CDR2 is FRNRAP. The CDR3 contains 13 residues. V lost 2 bases, J lost 7 bases, and 8 bases lay in between. The CDR3 sequence is CASGLHGSGELFF. The DNA of the CDR3 is TGTGCTAGTGGTTTGCACGGTAGCGGGGAGCTGTTTTTT.

J is TRBJ1-1 and V is TRBV6-5; the D gene is possibly TRBD1 (5 bases). V lost 10 bases to trimming and J lost 4 bases, with 16 bases between them. Germline CDR1 is MNHEY and CDR2 is SVGAGI. The CDR3 spans 13 residues. The CDR3 sequence: CANRPDRGTEAFF. CDR3 sequence (DNA): TGTGCCAACAGACCGGATAGGGGCACTGAAGCTTTCTTT.

On this clonotype itself: One end of the junction varies from germline; a read error may be responsible. This rearrangement joins TRBV11-2 to TRBJ2-7; D uncertain. Germline V gene lookup returns CDR1 SGHAT and CDR2 FQNNGV. This CDR3 is 12 amino acids long. The CDR3 sequence: CAISQSVVEQYF. The DNA for the CDR3 is TGTGCCATCAGCCAAAGTGTGGTCGAGCAATACTTC.

Concerning this clonotype itself: Sequence at one end of the junction differs from germline and may be a read error. V gene TRBV6-5 combines with J gene TRBJ1-6, with TRBD1 as a possible D gene (5 bases). The CDR3 covers 21 residues. CDR1 and CDR2 (germline): MNHEY, SVGAGI. The CDR3 DNA follows: TGTGCCAGCGGCTTATTCTTCCAGTCCCGGGGCCTTACTTCCTATAATTCACCCCTCCACTTC. Translated, it gives CASGLFFQSRGLTSYNSPLHF.

This chain uses TRBV11-2 with TRBJ2-1; tentative D call: TRBD2 (6 bases). V was shortened by 5 bases and J by 15 bases, with 29 bases between the two germline ends. Germline CDR1 SGHAT, CDR2 FQNNGV. CDR3 length equals 16 residues. For the CDR3, the DNA is TGTGCCAGCAGCCCACCAGGAAGAGTGGGAGGAGGCGGGCGGTTCTTC. Protein product: CASSPPGRVGGGGRFF.

In the case of this clonotype: A much larger clone is a single base away; this may be a read error. The J gene is TRBJ2-5, the V gene TRBV30; D is unresolved. Germline V CDR1 and CDR2: GTSNPN, SVGIG (reference sequence). The CDR3 contains 11 residues. The CDR3 coding sequence is TGTGCCTGGAGTGTGATGGAGACCCACTACTTC. Its protein product is CAWSVMETHYF. Full variable domain (missing parts from reference TRBV30 and TRBJ2-5): SQTIHQWPATLVQPVGSPLSLECTVEGTSNPNLYWYRQAAGRGLQLLFYSVGIGQISSEVPQNLSASRPQDRQFILSSKKLLLSDSGFYLCAWSVMETHYFGPGTRLLVL.

The rearrangement joins TRBV14 to TRBJ2-3; 10 bases agree with TRBD2. Trimming cost V 3 bases and J 8 bases; bases outside gene matches: 8. CDR1 is SGHDN and CDR2 is FVKESK in the germline V gene. The CDR3 runs 15 residues. In DNA form, the CDR3 reads TGTGCCAGCAGCCAGAGGAGCGGGAGGGCAGCTACGCAGTATTTT. Its translation: CASSQRSGRAATQYF. Full variable domain (missing parts from reference TRBV14 and TRBJ2-3): EAGVTQFPSHSVIEKGQTVTLRCDPISGHDNLYWYRRVMGKEIKFLLHFVKESKQDESGMPNNRFLAERTGGTYSTLKVQPAELEDSGVYFCASSQRSGRAATQYFGPGTRLTVL.

About this clonotype itself: The CDR3 carries no conserved terminal phenylalanine or tryptophan, so it likely arises from a read error. This chain links TRBV11-3 with TRBJ2-5, with D possibly matching TRBD1 (5 bases). Per the germline V gene, CDR1 is SGHNT and CDR2 is YENEEA. CDR3 length: 13 residues. The CDR3: CPSSSQGQETQYS. The CDR3 nucleotides are TGTCCCAGCAGCTCCCAGGGCCAAGAGACCCAGTACTCC.